The present entry profiles one T cell receptor (beta chain) with its context. The antigen is unknown. Different DNA sequences within this sample yield the same CDR3. The sample originates from a study of shared clonotypes between healthy human individuals. Study summary: Each donor contributed plates that comprised three CD4 naive, three CD4 memory, two CD8 naive and one CD8 memory. Study-level points and caveats: Memory subsets generally showed smaller estimated richness than naive subsets did. Generation of non-shared clonotypes was less probable than generation of clonotypes shared by all four donors.

Only CD45RO-negative cells positively selected for CCR7 counted as naive CD8 cells, so terminally differentiated effector memory CD45RA+ cells were excluded. Donors comprised healthy HIV-negative adults lacking recent acute infections or vaccinations. Clones were read by immunoSEQ multiplex PCR, and TCRdb kept only the in-frame ones, dropping some. The sample shows about 2 million clones, about 94% of them seen only once. The V end lost 4 bases, the J end lost 0 bases, and 2 bases lay between the germline ends. The CDR3 covers 12 residues. Germline V gene data show CDR1 as PRHDT and CDR2 as FYEKMQ (reference sequence).

This chain connects TRBV13 to TRBJ2-3; D is ambiguous. The sample consisted of naive CD8+ T cells sorted from blood. This clonotype was obtained from a man aged 18 to 30 in good health. The CDR3 loop reads CASSSSTDTQYF. CDR3 coding DNA: TGTGCCAGCAGCTCAAGCACAGATACGCAGTATTTT.